The rows below give T cell receptor beta chains drawn from one sample of a study of cytomegalovirus exposure and HLA in healthy donors. The assay was immunoSEQ multiplex PCR, and TCRdb's table has in-frame clones only and misses some. Here the sample spans some 50,000 clones, 55% to 80% being singletons. The sequencing sample was made of PBMCs. The source of these receptors is a woman aged 50 to 60 in good health and CMV-seropositive. Each CDR3 is given with its conserved first and last residue. A D gene is named only where the DNA matches it firmly. For some rows the clone size is stated as once, few or many, or as a class when expanded; others skip it.

v_call	clone_size	d_call	j_call	cdr3_aa	cdr3_nt
TRBV6-1	NA	NA	TRBJ1-1	CASSEDPGRKAFF	TGTGCCAGCAGTGAAGATCCGGGTAGGAAAGCTTTCTTT
TRBV7-9	NA	TRBD2	TRBJ2-3	CASRVGGGTDTQYF	TGTGCCAGCAGGGTCGGGGGGGGGACAGATACGCAGTATTTT
TRBV7-2	NA	NA	TRBJ2-5	CASRLSRASQETQYF	TGTGCCAGCAGACTGTCGCGGGCCTCCCAAGAGACCCAGTACTTC
TRBV9	NA	TRBD1	TRBJ1-4	CASSASGTGGEKLFF	TGTGCCAGCAGCGCCTCCGGGACAGGAGGTGAAAAACTGTTTTTT
TRBV28	NA	TRBD1	TRBJ2-7	CASSLFGTGAQEQYF	TGTGCCAGCAGTTTATTCGGGACAGGGGCACAAGAGCAGTACTTC
TRBV18	NA	TRBD2	TRBJ2-5	CASSPEAGVRETQYF	TGTGCCAGCTCACCAGAAGCGGGAGTTCGAGAGACCCAGTACTTC
TRBV28	NA	NA	TRBJ1-2	CASSLRGLGGYTF	TGTGCCAGCAGTTTAAGGGGATTGGGTGGCTACACCTTC
TRBV5-1	NA	TRBD1	TRBJ1-1	CASSWGQGNTEAFF	TGCGCCAGCAGCTGGGGACAGGGGAACACTGAAGCTTTCTTT
TRBV6-5	NA	NA	TRBJ1-1	CASTGALNTEAFF	TGTGCCAGCACAGGGGCCCTGAACACTGAAGCTTTCTTT
TRBV7-9	NA	NA	TRBJ2-1	CASSLVGAGNEQFF	TGTGCCAGCAGCTTAGTAGGGGCGGGGAATGAGCAGTTCTTC
TRBV7-3	NA	TRBD2	TRBJ2-3	CASSHVGGADTQYF	TGTGCCAGCAGCCACGTGGGAGGGGCAGATACGCAGTATTTT
TRBV2	NA	TRBD1	TRBJ2-7	CASRGQFRGSEQYF	TGTGCCAGCAGGGGACAGTTTCGGGGTTCCGAGCAGTACTTC
TRBV6-1	NA	NA	TRBJ1-1	CASSYQGTTEAFF	TGTGCCAGCAGTTATCAGGGAACAACTGAAGCTTTCTTT
TRBV27	NA	NA	TRBJ2-1	CASRSSGEFNEQFF	TGTGCCAGCAGATCCTCGGGGGAATTCAATGAGCAGTTCTTC
TRBV28	NA	TRBD2	TRBJ2-7	CASSPRLAGERREQYF	TGTGCCAGCAGCCCCAGACTAGCGGGAGAGCGACGGGAGCAGTACTTC
TRBV15	NA	NA	TRBJ2-7	CATSRGEFYEQYF	TGTGCCACCAGCAGAGGGGAGTTTTACGAGCAGTACTTC
TRBV20-1	NA	NA	TRBJ2-5	CSAREETQYF	TGCAGTGCTAGGGAGGAGACCCAGTACTTC
TRBV11-2	NA	NA	TRBJ2-3	CASSLMPSVADTQYF	TGTGCCAGCAGCTTAATGCCTAGCGTCGCAGATACGCAGTATTTT
TRBV5-1	NA	NA	TRBJ1-4	CASSGGQSNEKLFF	TGCGCCAGCAGCGGCGGACAGTCTAATGAAAAACTGTTTTTT
TRBV9	NA	TRBD2	TRBJ2-7	CASSPRPGTSSGEQYF	TGTGCCAGCAGCCCTCGTCCCGGGACTAGTTCGGGGGAGCAGTACTTC
TRBV15	NA	NA	TRBJ1-5	CATSRKGLSNQPQHF	TGTGCCACCAGCAGGAAGGGGTTGAGCAATCAGCCCCAGCATTTT
TRBV7-3	NA	TRBD2	TRBJ2-2	CASSPTSTSGRSGGELFF	TGTGCCAGCAGCCCAACGTCGACTAGCGGGAGATCGGGCGGGGAGCTGTTTTTT
TRBV7-2	NA	NA	TRBJ1-1	CASSPSNGVYTEAFF	TGTGCCAGCAGCCCCTCGAACGGAGTTTACACTGAAGCTTTCTTT
TRBV19	NA	NA	TRBJ2-3	CASRWEAATDTQYF	TGTGCCAGTAGGTGGGAGGCCGCCACAGATACGCAGTATTTT
TRBV10-2	NA	NA	TRBJ2-7	CASSPGHTYEQYF	TGCGCCAGCAGCCCCGGACATACCTACGAGCAGTACTTC
TRBV4-2	NA	TRBD2	TRBJ2-3	CASSLRLAGSTDTQYF	TGTGCCAGCAGCCTTCGACTAGCGGGAAGCACAGATACGCAGTATTTT
TRBV7-3	NA	NA	TRBJ2-1	CASSLKLNEQFF	TGTGCCAGCAGCTTAAAGCTGAATGAGCAGTTCTTC
TRBV10-1	NA	TRBD2	TRBJ2-7	CATTSGAYEQYF	TGCGCCACAACTAGCGGGGCCTACGAGCAGTACTTC
TRBV19	NA	NA	TRBJ1-2	CASSIEYRAEYYGYTF	TGTGCCAGTAGTATCGAATACAGGGCGGAGTACTATGGCTACACCTTC
TRBV19	NA	NA	TRBJ2-5	CASRASQETQYF	TGTGCCAGTAGGGCCAGCCAAGAGACCCAGTACTTC
TRBV2	NA	TRBD1	TRBJ1-2	CASREAQGAPYGYTF	TGTGCCAGCAGGGAAGCACAGGGGGCCCCCTATGGCTACACCTTC
TRBV28	once	NA	TRBJ2-2	CASSSLRDAAGELFF	TGTGCCAGCAGTTCCCTCCGGGATGCGGCCGGGGAGCTGTTTTTT
TRBV15	NA	NA	TRBJ1-1	CATSRANRNTEAFF	TGTGCCACCAGCAGAGCAAACAGAAACACTGAAGCTTTCTTT
TRBV2	NA	NA	TRBJ1-1	CASRVERAGNTEAFF	TGTGCCAGCAGAGTAGAGAGGGCAGGGAACACTGAAGCTTTCTTT
TRBV18	NA	NA	TRBJ2-3	CASSPTLTTSSTDTQYF	TGTGCCAGCTCACCAACCCTGACAACCTCTAGCACAGATACGCAGTATTTT
TRBV6-1	NA	TRBD1	TRBJ2-5	CASSRGREETQYF	TGTGCCAGTAGCAGGGGGCGGGAAGAGACCCAGTACTTC
TRBV19	many	TRBD2	TRBJ2-3	CASSPRPGTSYGLSTDTQYF	TGTGCCAGTAGTCCCAGGCCCGGGACTAGCTATGGTCTTAGCACAGATACGCAGTATTTT
TRBV7-2	few	TRBD1	TRBJ2-1	CASSDALDRGYNEQFF	TGTGCCAGCAGCGATGCTCTTGACAGGGGATACAATGAGCAGTTCTTC
TRBV6-5	NA	TRBD2	TRBJ2-1	CASSYGGRYNEQFF	TGTGCCAGCAGTTACGGCGGGAGATACAATGAGCAGTTCTTC
TRBV27	NA	NA	TRBJ1-1	CASSSTGTEAFF	TGTGCCAGCAGTTCGACAGGTACTGAAGCTTTCTTT
TRBV23-1	NA	NA	TRBJ1-6	CASSLCHNRRNSPLHF	TGCGCCAGCAGTCTATGCCACAATCGCAGGAATTCACCCCTCCACTTT
TRBV27	NA	TRBD2	TRBJ2-3	CASSFLAGGADTQYF	TGTGCCAGCAGTTTCCTAGCGGGGGGCGCAGATACGCAGTATTTT
TRBV2	NA	TRBD1	TRBJ1-5	CASNVRRQGDQPQHF	TGTGCCAGCAACGTGAGGCGACAGGGGGATCAGCCCCAGCATTTT
TRBV5-6	once	NA	TRBJ2-4	CASSAWGWGGAKNIQYF	TGTGCCAGCAGCGCTTGGGGGTGGGGAGGAGCCAAAAACATTCAGTACTTC
TRBV4-3	NA	NA	TRBJ2-1	CASSQKLLAQQFF	TGCGCCAGCAGCCAAAAACTGCTAGCACAGCAGTTCTTC
TRBV7-9	NA	NA	TRBJ2-7	CASSLSTRWYEQYF	TGTGCCAGCAGCCTCAGTACTAGATGGTACGAGCAGTACTTC
TRBV7-2	NA	TRBD2	TRBJ2-1	CASSLQNGLAGVNEQFF	TGTGCCAGCAGCCTACAGAATGGACTAGCGGGCGTGAATGAGCAGTTCTTC
TRBV7-8	NA	NA	TRBJ2-7	CASSLSSTVSYEQYF	TGTGCCAGCAGCTTGAGTAGTACGGTCTCCTACGAGCAGTACTTC
TRBV19	NA	NA	TRBJ2-7	CASSTQRDFWGAYEQYF	TGTGCCAGTAGCACCCAAAGGGACTTCTGGGGGGCCTACGAGCAGTACTTC
TRBV11-1	NA	TRBD1	TRBJ1-6	CASSAQGRTSPLHF	TGTGCCAGCAGTGCACAGGGGCGAACTTCACCCCTCCACTTT
TRBV13	NA	NA	TRBJ2-7	CASSSTGGRSSYEQYF	TGTGCCAGCAGCTCTACTGGAGGGAGAAGCTCCTACGAGCAGTACTTC
TRBV7-9	NA	NA	TRBJ2-1	CASSLVRVEQFF	TGTGCCAGCAGCTTAGTCAGGGTAGAGCAGTTCTTC
TRBV19	NA	NA	TRBJ2-2	CASSKGTSANTGELFF	TGTGCCAGTAGTAAGGGGACTTCCGCGAACACCGGGGAGCTGTTTTTT
TRBV19	NA	NA	TRBJ1-1	CASRTGQILNTEAFF	TGTGCCAGCAGAACCGGACAGATACTGAACACTGAAGCTTTCTTT
TRBV7-2	few	NA	TRBJ2-2	CASSITGTSHTGELFF	TGTGCCAGCAGCATCACCGGGACTTCGCACACCGGGGAGCTGTTTTTT
TRBV4-1	NA	NA	TRBJ2-7	CASSQARGRTQEPAGQYF	TGCGCCAGCAGCCAAGCCCGAGGGCGGACTCAGGAACCGGCTGGACAGTACTTC
TRBV5-1	NA	TRBD1	TRBJ1-1	CASSIPDRGDTEAFF	TGCGCCAGCAGCATCCCCGACAGGGGGGATACTGAAGCTTTCTTT